This T cell receptor (beta chain) was recovered during a study of blood T cell repertoires in COVID-19. Profiled with immunoSEQ multiplex PCR; TCRdb holds only in-frame clones, not every one. The repertoire includes 350,000 to 450,000 clones, 70% to 90% of them detected once, and roughly 1.6% sits in the top ten. Trimming shortened V by 1 base and J by 3 bases, and 7 bases separated the two germline ends. The CDR3 is made up of 13 amino acids. Per the germline V gene, CDR1 is SGHTS and CDR2 is YDEGEE. The sample taken for sequencing was peripheral blood. This receptor was taken from a woman in her 40s with COVID-19, enrolled during active disease. The rearrangement uses TRBV5-8 and TRBJ1-2; D is ambiguous. CDR3 in amino acids: CASSLLGDYGYTF. The CDR3 region has the DNA TGTGCCAGCAGCTTGCTGGGAGACTATGGCTACACCTTC.